One and the same sample provided the 4 T cell receptor beta chains below, sequenced in a study of blood T cell repertoires in COVID-19. Sequenced by immunoSEQ multiplex PCR; TCRdb stores in-frame clones only, minus some. The profile shows approximately 21,000 clones, under 90% of them singletons. Sample: peripheral blood. These receptors originate from a human donor in a cohort sampled during active COVID-19.

This chain links TRBV13 with TRBJ2-5, with 7 bases lining up with TRBD1. Germline V gives CDR1 PRHDT, CDR2 FYEKMQ (reference sequence). After removal of 5 bases from V and 3 bases from J, the junction contained 3 bases not matched to a gene. The CDR3 consists of 13 residues. The CDR3: CASSQGTEETQYF. CDR3 DNA sequence: TGTGCCAGCAGCCAGGGGACAGAAGAGACCCAGTACTTC.

CDR3 nucleotide sequence: TGCGCCAGCAGCCGACAGGGCACCGAGCAGTACTTC. Translation: CASSRQGTEQYF. V usage is TRBV5-1 and J usage is TRBJ2-7, with 7 positions matching TRBD1. V trimming: 4 bases; J trimming: 6 bases; junction bases outside the gene matches: 4. Germline V lookup: CDR1 SGHRS, CDR2 YFSETQ. The CDR3 runs to 12 residues.

This clone has a single count. The chain joins TRBV18 to TRBJ1-3; D not certain. With 2 bases removed from V and 7 bases from J, the gap between germline ends came to 9 bases. The CDR3 is 13 amino acids. Germline values: CDR1 KGHSH, CDR2 LQKENI. The CDR3 nucleotides are TGTGCCAGCTCACCAGGTTATGCGAACACCATATATTTT. Encoded protein: CASSPGYANTIYF.

The table lists this clone with a count of one. The J gene is TRBJ2-7, the V gene TRBV3-1 (or the pseudogene TRBV3-2); no clear D. Trimming took 1 base from V and 2 from J, leaving 9 bases between them. Germline V gene data show CDR1 as LGHDT and CDR2 as YNNKEL (reference sequence). This CDR3 comprises 14 residues. The CDR3 here is CASSQASLAYEQYF. The CDR3, as DNA: TGTGCCAGCAGCCAAGCCAGTCTTGCCTACGAGCAGTACTTC.